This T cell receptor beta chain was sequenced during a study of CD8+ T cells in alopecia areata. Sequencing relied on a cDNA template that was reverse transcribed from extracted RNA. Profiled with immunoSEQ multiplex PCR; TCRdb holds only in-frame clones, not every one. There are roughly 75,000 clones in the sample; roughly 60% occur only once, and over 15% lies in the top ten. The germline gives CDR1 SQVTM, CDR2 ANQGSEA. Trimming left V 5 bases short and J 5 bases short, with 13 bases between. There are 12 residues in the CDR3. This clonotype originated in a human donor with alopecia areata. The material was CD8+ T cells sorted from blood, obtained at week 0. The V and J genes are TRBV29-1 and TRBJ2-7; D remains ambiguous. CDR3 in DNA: TGCAGCGTTCTGGGCATATCCCACGAGCAGTACTTC. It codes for CSVLGISHEQYF.